The 24 T cell receptor beta chains listed next were all sequenced from one sample in a study of cytomegalovirus exposure and HLA in healthy donors. This PCR relied on a set of 60 Vbeta primers and 13 Jbeta primers. Sequencing used immunoSEQ multiplex PCR; TCRdb keeps in-frame clones, though not all of them. The profile covers more than 150,000 clones, with roughly 84% appearing a single time and approximately 2.9% taken by the ten largest. Sequenced sample: PBMCs. These TCRs come from a woman aged 45 to 65 in good health and CMV-seropositive.

V gene TRBV5-5 combines with J gene TRBJ2-7; D is perhaps TRBD1 (5 bases). This CDR3 region has 14 residues. Germline CDR1 is SGHKS and CDR2 is YYEKEE (reference sequence). V dropped 0 bases and J dropped 4 bases, with 11 bases sitting between them. The DNA for the CDR3 is TGTGCCAGCAGCTTGGGGGGCCCCAGTTACGAGCAGTACTTC. Encoded protein: CASSLGGPSYEQYF. The entire variable domain, with the rest obtained from reference TRBV5-5 and TRBJ2-7, is as follows: DAGVTQSPTHLIKTRGQQVTLRCSPISGHKSVSWYQQVLGQGPQFIFQYYEKEERGRGNFPDRFSARQFPNYSSELNVNALLLGDSALYLCASSLGGPSYEQYFGPGTRLTVT.

The chain employs TRBV6-1 and TRBJ2-7; D unresolved. Germline CDR1 MNHNS, CDR2 SASEGT. Trimming left V 11 bases short and J 0 bases short, with 14 bases between. The CDR3 length is 13 residues. The chain's CDR3 is CAATPDISYEQYF. The CDR3 coding sequence is TGTGCCGCAACTCCCGACATCTCCTACGAGCAGTACTTC.

V gene TRBV6-5 combines with J gene TRBJ2-5, with D perhaps TRBD2 (7 bases). Germline V lookup: CDR1 MNHEY, CDR2 SVGAGI. Trimming removed 8 bases from V and 2 bases from J, with 15 bases in between. The CDR3 covers 14 residues. The CDR3 here is CASGGGRGQETQYF. The CDR3 bases are TGTGCCAGCGGGGGGGGCCGGGGTCAAGAGACCCAGTACTTC.

The chain joins TRBV20-1 to TRBJ2-1; maybe TRBD1 (5 bases). The CDR3 has 10 residues. Germline lookup yields CDR1 DFQATT and CDR2 SNEGSKA (reference sequence). CDR3 protein: CSGQGDEQFF. The CDR3 nucleotides read TGCAGCGGGCAGGGCGATGAGCAGTTCTTC.

The chain joins TRBV5-4 to TRBJ2-5; 8 bases agree with TRBD2. The V and J ends lost 4 bases and 2 bases, in that order; junction bases with no gene match: 7. The CDR3 runs 15 residues. Germline CDR1 and CDR2: SGHNT and YYREEE (reference sequence). DNA of the CDR3: TGTGCCAGCAGCCGGGAGGGGAGCGGACAAGAGACCCAGTACTTC. Residues: CASSREGSGQETQYF. Based on the CDR3 plus reference TRBV5-4 and TRBJ2-5, the full variable domain is ETGVTQSPTHLIKTRGQQVTLRCSSQSGHNTVSWYQQALGQGPQFIFQYYREEENGRGNFPPRFSGLQFPNYSSELNVNALELDDSALYLCASSREGSGQETQYFGPGTRLLVL.

This chain links TRBV7-9 with TRBJ1-2; D is undetermined. V lost 3 bases, J lost 8 bases, and 10 bases lay in between. The CDR3 is 12 residues long. Germline V gene lookup returns CDR1 SEHNR and CDR2 FQNEAQ (reference sequence). As DNA, the CDR3 is TGTGCCAGCAGCTTCCCGGGAGGCGGCTACACCTTC. The encoded protein is CASSFPGGGYTF.

The gene calls are TRBV2 and TRBJ2-7; perhaps TRBD1 as D (6 bases). V was clipped by 8 bases and J by 6 bases, with 17 bases between them. Germline V gene sequence: CDR1 SNHLY, CDR2 FYNNEI. CDR3 length equals 13 residues. The CDR3 is CASGTRQEGEQYF. As DNA, the CDR3 is TGTGCCAGCGGAACGAGACAGGAAGGCGAGCAGTACTTC.

This chain links TRBV6-6 with TRBJ1-6; weak D call: TRBD1 (5 bases). The CDR3 spans 15 residues. Trimming took 6 bases from V and 6 from J, leaving 15 bases between them. CDR1 MNHNY and CDR2 SVGAGI come from the germline V gene (reference sequence). DNA of the CDR3: TGTGCCAGCAGAACCGTTGGCGACAGTAATTCACCCCTCCACTTT. Encoded protein: CASRTVGDSNSPLHF.

The rearrangement links TRBV11-2 to TRBJ1-6; TRBD1 aligns across 9 bases. The CDR3 runs 14 residues. V shed 7 bases, J shed 15 bases, and the junction held 13 bases outside the gene matches. Germline V CDR1 and CDR2: SGHAT, FQNNGV. This CDR3 reads CASTHRDRAYFLHF. DNA of the CDR3: TGTGCCAGCACCCACCGGGACAGGGCCTATTTCCTCCACTTT.

The chain joins TRBV7-9 to TRBJ2-1; 11 bases line up with TRBD2. The CDR3 covers 14 residues. In germline, CDR1 is SEHNR, CDR2 FQNEAQ (reference sequence). J was trimmed by 4 bases and V by 4 bases; bases with no gene match: 0. Written as DNA, the CDR3 is TGTGCCAGCAGCTCTAGCGGGGGGTACAATGAGCAGTTCTTC. It codes for CASSSSGGYNEQFF.

The table lists this clone with a count of one. The J gene is TRBJ1-6, the V gene TRBV9, with no clear D. Germline V lookup: CDR1 SGDLS, CDR2 YYNGEE. The CDR3 length is 16 residues. Trimming shortened V by 3 bases and J by 4 bases, and 14 bases separated the two germline ends. The CDR3 coding sequence is TGTGCCAGCAGCGAGGTCCCGGGTCCGTATAATTCACCCCTCCACTTT. It encodes CASSEVPGPYNSPLHF.

This clone was found a few times. The V call is TRBV6-5, the J call TRBJ1-1, with TRBD1 matching 7 bases. The ends lost 1 base at V and 5 bases at J; junction bases unmatched: 10. CDR1 is MNHEY and CDR2 is SVGAGI in the germline V gene. The CDR3 is 16 amino acids. CDR3 residues: CASSYFRGYRGTEAFF. As DNA, the CDR3 is TGTGCCAGCAGTTACTTTAGGGGCTACAGGGGAACTGAAGCTTTCTTT.

J is TRBJ2-7 and V is TRBV6-5, with D maybe TRBD2 (6 bases). The CDR3 covers 13 residues. V lost 5 bases and J lost 1, with 9 bases in between. CDR1 is MNHEY and CDR2 is SVGAGI in the germline V gene. CDR3 protein: CASSKGTSYEQYF. For the CDR3, the DNA is TGTGCCAGCAGTAAAGGGACTTCCTACGAGCAGTACTTC.

The chain is built from TRBV19 and TRBJ2-1; 10 nucleotides agree with TRBD2. Trimming removed 5 bases from V and 6 bases from J; junction bases left unmatched: 16. The germline V gene has CDR1 LNHDA and CDR2 SQIVND (reference sequence). CDR3 size: 18 residues. The CDR3 nucleotides are TGTGCCAGTAGTCCTCACCCTAGCGGGGGAGGGGGGGGCAATGAGCAGTTCTTC. Translated: CASSPHPSGGGGGNEQFF.

This clone has just one count. The chain uses TRBV11-2 and TRBJ1-5, with 8 bases lining up with TRBD1. Germline V gives CDR1 SGHAT, CDR2 FQNNGV. The CDR3 covers 17 residues. With 5 bases clipped from V and 0 bases from J, the junction kept 9 bases outside the gene matches. The CDR3: CASSLGQGIPSNQPQHF. In nucleotides, the CDR3 is TGTGCCAGCAGCCTCGGACAGGGTATTCCTAGCAATCAGCCCCAGCATTTT.

The rearrangement links TRBV29-1 to TRBJ1-1; D not resolved. CDR1 and CDR2 (germline): SQVTM, ANQGSEA. V was trimmed by 0 bases and J by 11 bases, leaving 10 bases between them. The length of the CDR3 is 11 residues. The CDR3: CSVEDGGGAFF. DNA of the CDR3: TGCAGCGTTGAAGATGGCGGTGGGGCTTTCTTT. Together with reference TRBV29-1 and TRBJ1-1, the CDR3 gives the full variable domain: SAVISQKPSRDICQRGTSLTIQCQVDSQVTMMFWYRQQPGQSLTLIATANQGSEATYESGFVIDKFPISRPNLTFSTLTVSNMSPEDSSIYLCSVEDGGGAFFGQGTRLTVV.

The chain couples TRBV6-1 to TRBJ2-7; D not resolved. From germline, CDR1 is MNHNS and CDR2 SASEGT. Trimming pared 10 bases from V and 0 bases from J, leaving 13 bases between. The CDR3 consists of 13 residues. CDR3 in DNA: TGTGCCACGAACGCACAAAGCTCCTACGAGCAGTACTTC. Residues: CATNAQSSYEQYF.

The genes are TRBV6-5 and TRBJ2-1; D might be TRBD2 (6 bases). CDR1 and CDR2 from the germline V gene are MNHEY and SVGAGI. The CDR3 spans 14 residues. V lost 1 base, J lost 8 bases, and 12 bases lay in between. The CDR3 region is CASSYLRDSHEQFF. The CDR3 DNA follows: TGTGCCAGCAGTTACTTACGGGACTCCCATGAGCAGTTCTTC.

CDR3 protein: CASSTIGQGAVGYGYTF. CDR3 coding DNA: TGTGCCAGCAGTACGATCGGACAGGGGGCGGTTGGCTATGGCTACACCTTC. V usage is TRBV27 and J usage is TRBJ1-2; 11 bases are shared with TRBD1. The CDR3 loop spans 17 amino acids. Looked up from germline, CDR1 is MNHEY and CDR2 is SMNVEV (reference sequence). V gave up 5 bases and J gave up 4 bases; unmatched junction bases: 12.

This chain joins TRBV4-3 and TRBJ2-5; TRBD1 aligns across 11 bases. This CDR3 has 15 residues. V shed 1 base and J 4 bases; nucleotides not matched to a gene: 2. CDR1 and CDR2 (germline): LGHNA, YSLEER. CDR3 sequence: CASSQGGQGGETQYF. CDR3 nucleotides: TGCGCCAGCAGCCAAGGGGGACAGGGGGGAGAGACCCAGTACTTC.

This chain joins TRBV7-9 and TRBJ1-3, with D tentatively TRBD1 (6 bases). V was clipped by 4 bases and J by 0 bases, with 13 bases between them. The CDR3 covers 16 residues. Germline CDR1 reads SEHNR; CDR2 reads FQNEAQ (reference sequence). CDR3 sequence: CASSSSGDNSGNTIYF. CDR3 nucleotide sequence: TGTGCCAGCAGCTCCTCAGGGGATAACTCTGGAAACACCATATATTTT.

The V gene is TRBV5-4, the J gene TRBJ2-5; 7 bases agree with TRBD1. The germline gives CDR1 SGHNT, CDR2 YYREEE (reference sequence). The V and J ends lost 0 bases and 5 bases, in that order; junction bases with no gene match: 7. This CDR3 region has 15 residues. CDR3 loop: CASSLETGVGETQYF. As DNA, the CDR3 is TGTGCCAGCAGCTTGGAAACAGGGGTCGGGGAGACCCAGTACTTC.

The V gene is TRBV14, the J gene TRBJ2-2; 10 bases line up with TRBD1. CDR1 SGHDN and CDR2 FVKESK come from the germline V gene. Trimming removed 5 bases from V and 5 bases from J; junction bases left unmatched: 2. The CDR3 has 14 amino acids. For the CDR3, the DNA is TGTGCCAGCAGCGGGACAGGGGCTACCGGGGAGCTGTTTTTT. Its translation is CASSGTGATGELFF.

This chain uses TRBV6-6 with TRBJ1-4; D is unclear. This CDR3 region has 12 residues. Per germline, CDR1 MNHNY and CDR2 SVGAGI (reference sequence). The ends were cut back, 4 bases at V and 6 bases at J, with 6 bases in the middle. The DNA of the CDR3 is TGTGCCAGCAGTTCCGGGGATGAAAAACTGTTTTTT. Protein sequence: CASSSGDEKLFF.